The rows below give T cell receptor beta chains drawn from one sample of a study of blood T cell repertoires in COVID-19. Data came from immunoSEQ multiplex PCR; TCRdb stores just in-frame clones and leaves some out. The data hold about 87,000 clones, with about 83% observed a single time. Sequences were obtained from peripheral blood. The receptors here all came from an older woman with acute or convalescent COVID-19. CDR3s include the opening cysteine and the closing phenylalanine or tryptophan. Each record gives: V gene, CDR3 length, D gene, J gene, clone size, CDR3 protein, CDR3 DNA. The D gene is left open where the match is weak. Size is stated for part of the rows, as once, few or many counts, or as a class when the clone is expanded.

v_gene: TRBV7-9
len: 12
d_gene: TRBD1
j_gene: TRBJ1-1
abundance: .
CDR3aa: CASSQRDSEAFF
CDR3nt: TGTGCCAGCAGCCAAAGGGACAGTGAAGCTTTCTTT

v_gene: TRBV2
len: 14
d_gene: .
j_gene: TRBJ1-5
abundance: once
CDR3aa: CASRGGTENQPQHF
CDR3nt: TGTGCCAGCCGAGGCGGGACGGAAAATCAGCCCCAGCATTTT

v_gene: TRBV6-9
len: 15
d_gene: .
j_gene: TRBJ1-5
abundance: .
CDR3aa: CASSWVRVRNQPQHF
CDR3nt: TGTGCCAGCAGTTGGGTCAGGGTTCGAAATCAGCCCCAGCATTTT

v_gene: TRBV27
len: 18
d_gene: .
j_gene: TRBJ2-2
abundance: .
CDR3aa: CASTSLIKWQANTGELFF
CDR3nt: TGTGCCAGCACCTCCCTGATCAAATGGCAGGCAAACACCGGGGAGCTGTTTTTT

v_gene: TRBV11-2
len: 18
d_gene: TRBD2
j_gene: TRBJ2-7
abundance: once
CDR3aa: CASSPRGGSGGAAYEQYF
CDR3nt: TGTGCCAGCAGCCCCCGGGGGGGTAGCGGGGGGGCGGCGTACGAGCAGTACTTC

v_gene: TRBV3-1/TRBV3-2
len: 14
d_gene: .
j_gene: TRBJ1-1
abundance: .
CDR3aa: CASSEARGNTEAFF
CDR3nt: TGTGCCAGCAGCGAGGCCAGGGGGAACACTGAAGCTTTCTTT

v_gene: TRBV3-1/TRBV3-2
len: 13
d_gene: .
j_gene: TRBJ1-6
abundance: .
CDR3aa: CASSQGAGQHLHF
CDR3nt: TGTGCCAGCAGCCAAGGGGCCGGACAGCACTTGCACTTT

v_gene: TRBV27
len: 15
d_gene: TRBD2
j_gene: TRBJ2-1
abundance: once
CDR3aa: CASSIAGTTYNEQFF
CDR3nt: TGTGCCAGCAGTATAGCCGGGACTACCTACAATGAGCAGTTCTTC

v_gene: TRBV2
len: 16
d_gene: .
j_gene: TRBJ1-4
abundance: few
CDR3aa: CASSASSGVPNEKLFF
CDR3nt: TGTGCCAGCAGCGCCTCGTCAGGGGTTCCTAATGAAAAACTGTTTTTT

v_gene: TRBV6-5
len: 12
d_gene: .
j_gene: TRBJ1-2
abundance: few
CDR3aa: CASSLGLYGYTF
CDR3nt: TGTGCCAGCTCCCTTGGACTTTATGGCTACACCTTC

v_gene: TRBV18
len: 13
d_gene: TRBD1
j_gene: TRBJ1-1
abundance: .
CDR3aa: CASSAGTAHEAFF
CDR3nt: TGTGCCAGCTCGGCGGGGACAGCCCATGAAGCTTTCTTT

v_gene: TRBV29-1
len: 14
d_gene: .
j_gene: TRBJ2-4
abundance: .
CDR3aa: CSVVSGIAKNIQYF
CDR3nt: TGCAGCGTTGTGTCAGGGATAGCCAAAAACATTCAGTACTTC

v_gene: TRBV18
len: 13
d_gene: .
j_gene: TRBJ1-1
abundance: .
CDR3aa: CASSPSGGSVAFF
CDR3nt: TGTGCCAGCTCACCGTCGGGGGGAAGTGTAGCTTTCTTT

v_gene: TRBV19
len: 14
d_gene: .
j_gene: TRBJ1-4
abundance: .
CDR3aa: CASRRGGADEKLFF
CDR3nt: TGTGCCAGTAGACGAGGGGGAGCTGATGAAAAACTGTTTTTT

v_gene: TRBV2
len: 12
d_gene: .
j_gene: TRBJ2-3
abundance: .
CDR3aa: CASRTSTDTQYF
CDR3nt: TGTGCCAGCAGGACTAGCACAGATACGCAGTATTTT

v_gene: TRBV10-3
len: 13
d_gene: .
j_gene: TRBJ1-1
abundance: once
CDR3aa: CAISAPDYTEAFF
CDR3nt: TGTGCCATCAGTGCCCCAGACTACACTGAAGCTTTCTTT

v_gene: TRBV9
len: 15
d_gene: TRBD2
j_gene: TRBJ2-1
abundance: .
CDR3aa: CASSVDRGDYNEQFF
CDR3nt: TGTGCCAGCAGCGTAGATCGGGGGGATTACAATGAGCAGTTCTTC

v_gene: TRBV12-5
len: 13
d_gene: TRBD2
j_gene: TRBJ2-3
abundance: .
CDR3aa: CASAASGGDTQYF
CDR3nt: TGTGCTAGTGCCGCTAGCGGGGGGGATACGCAGTATTTT

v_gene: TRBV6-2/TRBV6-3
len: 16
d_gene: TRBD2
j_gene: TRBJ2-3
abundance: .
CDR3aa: CASSVGTSRSTDTQYF
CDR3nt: TGTGCCAGCAGTGTAGGGACTAGCCGTAGCACAGATACGCAGTATTTT

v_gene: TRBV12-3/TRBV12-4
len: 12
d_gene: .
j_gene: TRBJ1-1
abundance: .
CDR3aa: CASGRGEAEAFF
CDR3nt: TGTGCCAGCGGGAGGGGCGAGGCTGAAGCTTTCTTT

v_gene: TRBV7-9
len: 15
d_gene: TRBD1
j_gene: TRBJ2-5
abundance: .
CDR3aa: CASSLEGQPQETQYF
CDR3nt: TGTGCCAGCAGCTTAGAGGGACAGCCACAAGAGACCCAGTACTTC

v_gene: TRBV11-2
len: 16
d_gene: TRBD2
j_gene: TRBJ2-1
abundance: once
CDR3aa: CASSFTRGEISNEQFF
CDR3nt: TGTGCCAGCAGCTTTACCCGGGGGGAGATATCCAATGAGCAGTTCTTC

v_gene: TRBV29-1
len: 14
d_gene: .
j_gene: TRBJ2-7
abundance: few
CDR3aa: CSVEKDSTRSEQYF
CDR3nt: TGCAGCGTCGAAAAGGACTCTACCCGCTCCGAGCAGTACTTC

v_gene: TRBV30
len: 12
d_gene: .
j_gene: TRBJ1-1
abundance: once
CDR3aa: CAWRKLSTEAFF
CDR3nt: TGTGCCTGGAGGAAGCTGTCCACTGAAGCTTTCTTT

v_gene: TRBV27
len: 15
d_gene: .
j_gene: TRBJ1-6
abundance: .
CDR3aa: CASGRGGLNNSPLHF
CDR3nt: TGTGCCAGCGGGAGGGGAGGGCTGAATAATTCACCCCTCCACTTT

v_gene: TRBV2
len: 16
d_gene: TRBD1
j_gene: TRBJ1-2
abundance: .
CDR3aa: CASSGFRDRGLYGYTF
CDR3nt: TGTGCCAGCAGTGGGTTCCGGGACAGGGGGCTCTATGGCTACACCTTC

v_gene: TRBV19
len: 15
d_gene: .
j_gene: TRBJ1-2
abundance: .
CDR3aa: CASSISGGINYGYTF
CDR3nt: TGTGCCAGTAGTATTTCAGGCGGGATTAACTATGGCTACACCTTC

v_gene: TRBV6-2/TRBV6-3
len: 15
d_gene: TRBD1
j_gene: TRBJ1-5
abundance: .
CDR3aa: CASSYSDRVAQPQHF
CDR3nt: TGTGCCAGCAGTTACTCTGACAGGGTGGCTCAGCCCCAGCATTTT

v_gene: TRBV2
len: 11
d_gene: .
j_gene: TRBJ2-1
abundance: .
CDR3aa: CASSYYNEQFF
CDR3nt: TGTGCCAGCAGTTACTATAATGAGCAGTTCTTC

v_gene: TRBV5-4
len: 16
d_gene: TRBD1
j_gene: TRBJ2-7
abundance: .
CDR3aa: CASSLGTGTGRFEQYF
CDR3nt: TGTGCCAGCAGCTTGGGGACCGGGACAGGACGATTCGAGCAGTACTTC

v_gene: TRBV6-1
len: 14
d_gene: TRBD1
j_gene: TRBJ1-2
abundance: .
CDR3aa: CASSEYRGDYGYTF
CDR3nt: TGTGCCAGCAGTGAGTACAGGGGGGACTATGGCTACACCTTC

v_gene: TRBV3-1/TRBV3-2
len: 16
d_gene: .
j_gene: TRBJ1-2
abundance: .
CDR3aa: CASSQDLGHISSGYTF
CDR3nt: TGTGCCAGCAGCCAAGATCTGGGACACATAAGCTCTGGCTACACCTTC

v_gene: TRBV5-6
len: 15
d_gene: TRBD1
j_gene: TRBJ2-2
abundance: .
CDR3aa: CASSPGQSNTGELFF
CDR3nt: TGTGCCAGCAGCCCGGGACAGAGTAACACCGGGGAGCTGTTTTTT

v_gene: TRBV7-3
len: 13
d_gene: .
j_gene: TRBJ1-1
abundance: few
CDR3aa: CASSSTGYTEAFF
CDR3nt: TGTGCCAGCAGCTCTACAGGGTACACTGAAGCTTTCTTT

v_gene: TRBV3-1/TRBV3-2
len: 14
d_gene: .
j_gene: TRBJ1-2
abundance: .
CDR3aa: CASSPWGVGYGYTF
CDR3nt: TGTGCCAGCAGCCCATGGGGGGTGGGATACGGCTACACCTTC

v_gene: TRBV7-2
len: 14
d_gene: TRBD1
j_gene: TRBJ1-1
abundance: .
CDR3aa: CASSSPDRATEAFF
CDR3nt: TGTGCCAGCAGCTCACCAGACAGGGCCACTGAAGCTTTCTTT

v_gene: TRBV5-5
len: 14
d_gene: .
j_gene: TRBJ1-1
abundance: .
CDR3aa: CASSSVFRNTEAFF
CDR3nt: TGTGCCAGCAGCTCGGTTTTTCGGAACACTGAAGCTTTCTTT

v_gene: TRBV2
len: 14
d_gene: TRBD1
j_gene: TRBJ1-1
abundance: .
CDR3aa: CASRVTGVNTEAFF
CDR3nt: TGTGCCAGCAGGGTGACAGGGGTGAACACTGAAGCTTTCTTT

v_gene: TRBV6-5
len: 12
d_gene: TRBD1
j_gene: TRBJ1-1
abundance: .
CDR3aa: CASSSKTGEAFF
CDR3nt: TGTGCCAGCAGCTCTAAGACAGGGGAAGCTTTCTTT

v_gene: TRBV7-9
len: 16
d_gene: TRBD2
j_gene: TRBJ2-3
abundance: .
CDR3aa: CASIPPWTSGTDTQYF
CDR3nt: TGTGCCAGCATCCCCCCATGGACTAGCGGCACAGATACGCAGTATTTT

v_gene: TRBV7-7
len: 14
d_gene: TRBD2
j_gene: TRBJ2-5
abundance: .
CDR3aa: CASSSGGGTLTQYF
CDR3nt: TGTGCTAGCAGCTCAGGCGGGGGAACCCTTACCCAGTACTTC

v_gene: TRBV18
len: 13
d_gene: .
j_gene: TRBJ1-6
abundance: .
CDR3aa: CASSPTGDSPLHF
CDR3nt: TGTGCCAGCTCACCGACGGGGGATTCACCCCTCCACTTT

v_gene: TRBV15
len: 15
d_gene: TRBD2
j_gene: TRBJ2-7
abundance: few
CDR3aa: CATSRDASGGYEQYF
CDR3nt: TGTGCCACCAGCAGAGATGCTAGCGGGGGCTACGAGCAGTACTTC

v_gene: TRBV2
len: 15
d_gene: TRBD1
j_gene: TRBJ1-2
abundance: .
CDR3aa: CASRKTGTGFYGYTF
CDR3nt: TGTGCCAGCAGAAAAACCGGGACAGGGTTCTATGGCTACACCTTC

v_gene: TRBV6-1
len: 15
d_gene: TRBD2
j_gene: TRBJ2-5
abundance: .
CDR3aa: CASSERTSGGRTQYF
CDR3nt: TGTGCCAGCAGTGAGCGGACTAGCGGGGGCCGGACCCAGTACTTC

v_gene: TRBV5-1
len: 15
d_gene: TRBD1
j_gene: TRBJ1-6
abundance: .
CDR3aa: CASGPGTGFNSPLHF
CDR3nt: TGCGCCAGCGGCCCGGGGACAGGCTTTAATTCACCCCTCCACTTT

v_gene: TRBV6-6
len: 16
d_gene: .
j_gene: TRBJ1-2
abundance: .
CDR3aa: CASSYVWGGRNYGYTF
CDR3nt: TGTGCCAGCAGTTACGTATGGGGAGGGAGGAACTATGGCTACACCTTC

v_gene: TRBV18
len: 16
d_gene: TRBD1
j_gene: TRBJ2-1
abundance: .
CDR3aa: CASSPRQGYSYNEQFF
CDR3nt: TGTGCCAGCTCGCCTAGACAGGGTTACTCCTACAATGAGCAGTTCTTC